These 4 T cell receptor beta chains came from one sample sequenced in a study of blood T cell repertoires in COVID-19. Some clones are missing from TCRdb's copy, which holds only in-frame ones; the method was immunoSEQ multiplex PCR. The sample yields hundreds of thousands of clones, 84% seen once. Sequenced material: PBMCs or T cells enriched from blood (not recorded which). The receptors come from a woman in her thirties or forties who had recovered from COVID-19.

V and J are TRBV5-5 and TRBJ1-5; the D gene is possibly TRBD1 (6 bases). Germline loops: CDR1 SGHKS, CDR2 YYEKEE (reference sequence). CDR3 length: 17 amino acids. V was clipped by 2 bases and J by 4 bases, with 19 bases between them. CDR3 residues: CASSLGIGTIRNQPQHF. The CDR3 DNA is TGTGCCAGCAGCTTAGGCATCGGGACAATACGAAATCAGCCCCAGCATTTT.

The chain joins TRBV5-1 to TRBJ2-6, with D possibly TRBD1 on 6 matching bases. This CDR3 contains 16 residues. V was cut by 4 bases and J by 0 bases, with 11 bases left in between. Germline values: CDR1 SGHRS, CDR2 YFSETQ. The CDR3 coding sequence is TGCGCCAGCAGCCAGGACAGCCACTCTGGGGCCAACGTCCTGACTTTC. Translated: CASSQDSHSGANVLTF.

The chain couples TRBV5-6 to TRBJ1-1; 10 nucleotides line up with TRBD1. V lost 0 bases to trimming and J lost 5 bases; unmatched junction nucleotides: 1. The CDR3 consists of 14 residues. Germline V CDR1 and CDR2: SGHDT, YYEEEE. The CDR3 DNA reads as TGTGCCAGCAGCTTGGGGGACAGGGGAACTGAAGCTTTCTTT. Translated: CASSLGDRGTEAFF. The full variable domain, completed using reference TRBV5-6 and TRBJ1-1, is DAGVTQSPTHLIKTRGQQVTLRCSPKSGHDTVSWYQQALGQGPQFIFQYYEEEERQRGNFPDRFSGHQFPNYSSELNVNALLLGDSALYLCASSLGDRGTEAFFGQGTRLTVV.

The chain has TRBV29-1 and TRBJ2-1; 10 nucleotides agree with TRBD2. Germline-derived CDR1 and CDR2 are SQVTM and ANQGSEA. After removal of 7 bases from V and 7 bases from J, the junction contained 1 base not matched to a gene. This CDR3 has 11 amino acids. CDR3: CSETSGNEQFF. The DNA for the CDR3 is TGCAGCGAGACTAGCGGGAATGAGCAGTTCTTC.